This is a list of T cell receptor beta chains from one sample in a study of blood T cell repertoires in COVID-19. Clones were read by immunoSEQ multiplex PCR, and TCRdb kept only the in-frame ones, dropping some. The sample lists 110,000 to 150,000 clones, roughly 80% occurring once. The sample consisted of PBMCs or T cells enriched from blood (not recorded which). The source of these receptors is a woman in her fifties or sixties who had recovered from COVID-19. CDR3s include the opening cysteine and the closing phenylalanine or tryptophan. A D gene is named only where the DNA matches it firmly. Some rows mark clone size as missing; the rest say once, few, many or name a class of expanded clone.

v_call	j_call	d_call	clone_size	cdr3_aa	cdr3_nt
TRBV24-1	TRBJ1-4	NA	NA	CATSDPTLDNEKLFF	TGTGCCACCAGTGATCCGACTCTCGATAATGAAAAACTGTTTTTT
TRBV12-3/TRBV12-4	TRBJ1-3	NA	many	CASSFVRGNTIYF	TGTGCCAGCAGTTTCGTGCGGGGAAACACCATATATTTT
TRBV28	TRBJ2-2	TRBD2	NA	CASTPSGGASTGELFF	TGTGCCAGCACCCCTAGCGGGGGGGCGTCCACCGGGGAGCTGTTTTTT
TRBV2	TRBJ2-7	NA	NA	CATHQGDEQYF	TGTGCCACTCACCAAGGGGACGAGCAGTACTTC
TRBV7-2	TRBJ1-1	TRBD1	NA	CASSLSGGYYTEAFF	TGTGCCAGCAGCTTATCAGGGGGGTATTACACTGAAGCTTTCTTT
TRBV20-1	TRBJ1-1	TRBD1	few	CSAGTATEAFF	TGCAGTGCAGGGACAGCCACTGAAGCTTTCTTT
TRBV5-4	TRBJ2-3	NA	NA	CASSLEYFTDTQYF	TGTGCCAGCAGCTTGGAGTACTTCACAGATACGCAGTATTTT
TRBV28	TRBJ2-1	NA	NA	CASSILMDEQFF	TGTGCCAGCAGCATTCTAATGGATGAGCAGTTCTTC
TRBV2	TRBJ1-1	TRBD1	NA	CASSVGQGYTEAFF	TGTGCCAGCAGTGTGGGACAGGGATACACTGAAGCTTTCTTT
TRBV9	TRBJ1-1	NA	NA	CASSEGQPNTEAFF	TGTGCCAGCAGCGAGGGACAACCGAACACTGAAGCTTTCTTT
TRBV5-4	TRBJ1-6	NA	NA	CASSLAGRNSPLHF	TGTGCCAGCAGCTTGGCAGGGCGGAATTCACCCCTCCACTTT
TRBV5-6	TRBJ1-2	NA	NA	CASSPGGPYGYTF	TGTGCCAGCAGCCCCGGGGGGCCTTATGGCTACACCTTC
TRBV5-1	TRBJ2-1	TRBD1	NA	CASSLQGASYNEQFF	TGCGCCAGCAGCTTACAGGGGGCATCCTACAATGAGCAGTTCTTC
TRBV30	TRBJ1-6	NA	few	CAWSVLGTRNSPLHF	TGTGCCTGGAGTGTCCTCGGGACACGGAATTCACCCCTCCACTTT
TRBV3-1/TRBV3-2	TRBJ1-6	NA	NA	CASSPGRLEHSYNSPLHF	TGTGCCAGCAGCCCTGGCAGGCTTGAACACTCCTATAATTCACCCCTCCACTTT
TRBV11-2	TRBJ2-1	TRBD2	NA	CASSLMRSFATSDNEQFF	TGTGCCAGCAGCTTAATGAGGTCGTTTGCTACTAGCGACAATGAGCAGTTCTTC
TRBV5-1	TRBJ1-1	NA	NA	CASSLEEGMYTEAFF	TGCGCCAGCAGCCTGGAGGAGGGGATGTACACTGAAGCTTTCTTT
TRBV4-2	TRBJ1-4	NA	NA	CASSPFGADEKLFF	TGTGCCAGCAGCCCGTTTGGGGCCGATGAAAAACTGTTTTTT
TRBV3-1/TRBV3-2	TRBJ2-1	TRBD1	NA	CASSQEMGTVLDGQFF	TGTGCCAGCAGCCAAGAGATGGGGACAGTCTTAGATGGGCAGTTCTTC
TRBV11-2	TRBJ1-1	NA	once	CASSYTMGAEAFF	TGTGCCAGCAGCTATACTATGGGTGCTGAAGCTTTCTTT
TRBV29-1	TRBJ1-2	NA	NA	CSAATAERYTF	TGCAGCGCCGCTACGGCGGAGCGCTACACCTTC
TRBV12-3/TRBV12-4	TRBJ2-7	NA	NA	CASSFQGSYEQYF	TGTGCCAGCAGTTTTCAGGGTTCCTACGAGCAGTACTTC
TRBV4-1	TRBJ2-1	TRBD1	once	CASSRTGSSYNEQFF	TGCGCCAGCAGCCGGACAGGGAGCTCCTACAATGAGCAGTTCTTC
TRBV19	TRBJ1-6	NA	NA	CASSTNSYNSPLHF	TGTGCCAGTAGTACCAACTCCTATAATTCACCCCTCCACTTT
TRBV28	TRBJ1-3	NA	NA	CASMTGGADWNTIYF	TGTGCCAGCATGACAGGCGGCGCGGATTGGAACACCATATATTTT
TRBV6-1	TRBJ1-5	TRBD1	NA	CASSYAGTGRTQHF	TGTGCCAGCAGTTATGCCGGGACAGGCAGGACCCAGCATTTT
TRBV6-4	TRBJ2-3	TRBD2	NA	CASSDSASGDTDTQYF	TGTGCCAGCAGTGACTCGGCTAGCGGGGACACAGATACGCAGTATTTT
TRBV24-1	TRBJ2-6	TRBD1	NA	CATSGTGTGVENVLTF	TGTGCCACCAGTGGCACCGGGACAGGGGTGGAGAACGTCCTGACTTTC
TRBV6-5	TRBJ1-3	NA	few	CASSTLSGNTIYF	TGTGCCAGCAGTACTCTCTCTGGAAACACCATATATTTT
TRBV9	TRBJ1-1	NA	once	CASSVGGQTEAFF	TGTGCCAGCAGCGTAGGGGGACAAACTGAAGCTTTCTTT
TRBV3-1/TRBV3-2	TRBJ2-2	NA	NA	CASSPEGAGELFF	TGTGCCAGCAGCCCCGAGGGGGCCGGGGAGCTGTTTTTT
TRBV3-1/TRBV3-2	TRBJ2-5	TRBD2	once	CASSQDRWGGETQYF	TGTGCCAGCAGCCAAGATCGATGGGGGGGGGAGACCCAGTACTTC
TRBV30	TRBJ2-1	TRBD2	NA	CAWTSGRDNEQFF	TGTGCCTGGACTAGCGGGAGGGATAATGAGCAGTTCTTC
TRBV10-3	TRBJ1-5	NA	NA	CAISEGQGGRQPQHF	TGTGCCATCAGTGAAGGACAAGGGGGTCGTCAGCCCCAGCATTTT
TRBV7-2	TRBJ1-2	TRBD1	NA	CASSLGDSYGYTF	TGTGCCAGCAGCTTAGGGGACAGCTATGGCTACACCTTC
TRBV5-1	TRBJ2-7	TRBD1	NA	CASSWGQGINEQYF	TGCGCCAGCAGCTGGGGACAGGGGATCAACGAGCAGTACTTC
TRBV6-4	TRBJ1-2	NA	many	CASSDSPQGGNYGYTF	TGTGCCAGCAGTGACTCGCCTCAGGGTGGTAACTATGGCTACACCTTC
TRBV13	TRBJ1-1	NA	NA	CASSLGVLGGGTEAFF	TGTGCCAGCAGCTTAGGGGTTTTGGGAGGGGGGACTGAAGCTTTCTTT
TRBV3-1/TRBV3-2	TRBJ1-2	TRBD1	NA	CASSRDSDYGYTF	TGTGCCAGCAGCCGGGACAGTGATTATGGCTACACCTTC